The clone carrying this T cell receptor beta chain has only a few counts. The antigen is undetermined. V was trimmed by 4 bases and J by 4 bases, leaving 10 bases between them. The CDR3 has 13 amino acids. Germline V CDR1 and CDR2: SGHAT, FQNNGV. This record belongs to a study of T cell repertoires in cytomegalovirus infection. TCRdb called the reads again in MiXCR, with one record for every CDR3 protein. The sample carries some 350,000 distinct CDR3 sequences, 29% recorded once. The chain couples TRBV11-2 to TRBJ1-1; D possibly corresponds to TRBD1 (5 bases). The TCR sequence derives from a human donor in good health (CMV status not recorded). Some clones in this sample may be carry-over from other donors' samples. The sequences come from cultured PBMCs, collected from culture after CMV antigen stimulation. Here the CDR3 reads CASSSRAGTEAFF. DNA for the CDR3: TGTGCCAGCAGCTCCAGGGCTGGCACTGAAGCTTTCTTT.